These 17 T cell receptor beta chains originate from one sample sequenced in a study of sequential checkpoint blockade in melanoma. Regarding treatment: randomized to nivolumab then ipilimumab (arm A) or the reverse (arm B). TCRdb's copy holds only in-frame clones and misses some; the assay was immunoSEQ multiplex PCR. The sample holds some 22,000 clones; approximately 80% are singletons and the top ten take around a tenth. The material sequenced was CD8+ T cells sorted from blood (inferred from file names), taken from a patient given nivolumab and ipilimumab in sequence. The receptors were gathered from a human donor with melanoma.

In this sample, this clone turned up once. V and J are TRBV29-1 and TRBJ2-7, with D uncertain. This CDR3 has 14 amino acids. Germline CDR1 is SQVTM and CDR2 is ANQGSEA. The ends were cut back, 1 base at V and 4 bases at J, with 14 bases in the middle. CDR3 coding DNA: TGCAGCGTTGAAGGGCACAGAAAGGATTACGAGCAGTACTTC. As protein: CSVEGHRKDYEQYF.

This CDR3 is CASSLKGALTDTQYF. The CDR3 region has the DNA TGTGCCAGCAGTTTAAAGGGGGCGTTAACAGATACGCAGTATTTT. V usage is TRBV27 and J usage is TRBJ2-3, with 7 bases aligning to TRBD1. Per germline, CDR1 MNHEY and CDR2 SMNVEV (reference sequence). V shed 2 bases, J shed 3 bases, and the junction held 5 bases outside the gene matches. The CDR3 is 15 residues long.

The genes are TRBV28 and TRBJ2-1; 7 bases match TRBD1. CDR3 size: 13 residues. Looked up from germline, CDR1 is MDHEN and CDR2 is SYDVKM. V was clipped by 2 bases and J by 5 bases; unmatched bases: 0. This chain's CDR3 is CASSLQGDNEQFF. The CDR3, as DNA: TGTGCCAGCAGTTTACAGGGGGACAATGAGCAGTTCTTC.

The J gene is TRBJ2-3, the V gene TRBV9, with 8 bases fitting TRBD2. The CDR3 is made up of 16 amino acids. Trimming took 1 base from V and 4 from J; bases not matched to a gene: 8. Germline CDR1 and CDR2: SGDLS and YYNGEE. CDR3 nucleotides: TGTGCCAGCAGCGTAACCGGGACTAGTACATCAGATACGCAGTATTTT. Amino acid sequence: CASSVTGTSTSDTQYF.

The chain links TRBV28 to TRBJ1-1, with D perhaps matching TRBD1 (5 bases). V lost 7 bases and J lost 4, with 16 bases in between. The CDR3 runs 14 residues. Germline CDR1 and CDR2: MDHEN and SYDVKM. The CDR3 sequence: CASTPQAPRTEAFF. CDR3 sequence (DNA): TGTGCCAGCACCCCACAGGCGCCGCGCACTGAAGCTTTCTTT.

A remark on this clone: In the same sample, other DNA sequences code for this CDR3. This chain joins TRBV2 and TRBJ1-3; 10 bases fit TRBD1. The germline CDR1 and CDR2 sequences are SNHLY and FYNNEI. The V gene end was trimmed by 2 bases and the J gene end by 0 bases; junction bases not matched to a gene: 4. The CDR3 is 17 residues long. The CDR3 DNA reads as TGTGCCAGCAGTGAATGGGACAGGGGACACTCTGGAAACACCATATATTTT. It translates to CASSEWDRGHSGNTIYF.

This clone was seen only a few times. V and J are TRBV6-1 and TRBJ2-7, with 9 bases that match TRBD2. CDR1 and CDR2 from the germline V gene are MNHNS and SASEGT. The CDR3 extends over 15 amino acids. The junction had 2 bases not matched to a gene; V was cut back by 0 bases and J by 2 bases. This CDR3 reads CASSEASGGAYEQYF. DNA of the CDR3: TGTGCCAGCAGTGAAGCTAGCGGGGGTGCCTACGAGCAGTACTTC.

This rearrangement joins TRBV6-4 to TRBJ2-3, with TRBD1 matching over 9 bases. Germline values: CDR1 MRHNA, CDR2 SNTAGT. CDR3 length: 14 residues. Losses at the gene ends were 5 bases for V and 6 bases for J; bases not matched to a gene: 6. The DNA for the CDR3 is TGTGCCAGCAGTTTACAGGGGGCAGAGGATACGCAGTATTTT. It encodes CASSLQGAEDTQYF.

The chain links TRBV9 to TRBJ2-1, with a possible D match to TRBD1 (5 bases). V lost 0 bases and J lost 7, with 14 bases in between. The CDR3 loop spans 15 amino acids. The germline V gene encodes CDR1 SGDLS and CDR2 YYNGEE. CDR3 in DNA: TGTGCCAGCAGCGTAGATTGGGGCAGGGCAAATGAGCAGTTCTTC. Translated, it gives CASSVDWGRANEQFF.

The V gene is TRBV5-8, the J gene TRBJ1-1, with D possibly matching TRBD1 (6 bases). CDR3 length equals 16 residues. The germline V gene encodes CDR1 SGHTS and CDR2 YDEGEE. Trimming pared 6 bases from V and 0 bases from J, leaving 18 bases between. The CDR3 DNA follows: TGTGCCAGCACCCGCGGAACAGGGAGAATGAACACTGAAGCTTTCTTT. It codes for CASTRGTGRMNTEAFF.

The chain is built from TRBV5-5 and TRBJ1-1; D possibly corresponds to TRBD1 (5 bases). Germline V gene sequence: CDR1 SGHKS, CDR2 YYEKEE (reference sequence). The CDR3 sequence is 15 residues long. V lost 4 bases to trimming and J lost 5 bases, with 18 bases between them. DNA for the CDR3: TGTGCCAGCAGCATCACTGCGGGGCTGGGAACTGAAGCTTTCTTT. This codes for CASSITAGLGTEAFF.

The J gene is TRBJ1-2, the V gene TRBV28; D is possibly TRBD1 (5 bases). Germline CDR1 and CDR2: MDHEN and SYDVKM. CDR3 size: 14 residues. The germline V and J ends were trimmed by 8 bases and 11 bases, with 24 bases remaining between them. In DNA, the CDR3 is TGTGCCAGCTTTCCGACAGTGCCCCTAGTCAGGTACACCTTC. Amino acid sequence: CASFPTVPLVRYTF.

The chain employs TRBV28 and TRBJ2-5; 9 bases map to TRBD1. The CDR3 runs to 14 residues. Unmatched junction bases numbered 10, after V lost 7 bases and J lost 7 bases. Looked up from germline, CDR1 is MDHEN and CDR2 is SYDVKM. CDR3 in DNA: TGTGCCAGCAATTACGGAGGGGGACAGGGGACCCAGTACTTC. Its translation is CASNYGGGQGTQYF.

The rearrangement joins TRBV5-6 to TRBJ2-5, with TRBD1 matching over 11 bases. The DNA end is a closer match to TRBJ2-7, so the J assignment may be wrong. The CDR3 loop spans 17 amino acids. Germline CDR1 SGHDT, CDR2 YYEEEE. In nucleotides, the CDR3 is TGTGCCAGCAGCCGTCCTCGGACAGGGGGCCCTGACTACGAGCAGTACTTC. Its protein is CASSRPRTGGPDYEQYF.

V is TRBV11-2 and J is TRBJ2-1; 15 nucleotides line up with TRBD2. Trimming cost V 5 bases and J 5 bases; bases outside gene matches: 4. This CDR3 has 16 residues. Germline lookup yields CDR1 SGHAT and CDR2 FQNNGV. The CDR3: CASSPWTSGGDNEQFF. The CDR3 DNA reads TGTGCCAGCAGCCCATGGACTAGCGGGGGGGACAATGAGCAGTTCTTC.

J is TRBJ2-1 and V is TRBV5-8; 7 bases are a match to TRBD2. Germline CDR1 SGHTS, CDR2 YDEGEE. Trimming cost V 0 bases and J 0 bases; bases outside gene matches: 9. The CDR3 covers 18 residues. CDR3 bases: TGTGCCAGCAGCTTGGCCCGGGAGCGGGAAGGCTCCTACAATGAGCAGTTCTTC. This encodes CASSLAREREGSYNEQFF.

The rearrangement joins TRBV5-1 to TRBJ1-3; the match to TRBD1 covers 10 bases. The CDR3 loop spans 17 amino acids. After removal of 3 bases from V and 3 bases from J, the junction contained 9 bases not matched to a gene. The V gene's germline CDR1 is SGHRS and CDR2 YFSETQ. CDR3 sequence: CASSSSDRGFDGNTIYF. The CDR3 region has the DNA TGCGCCAGCAGCTCATCGGACAGGGGGTTCGATGGAAACACCATATATTTT.